This T cell receptor (beta chain) was recovered during a study of OX40 agonist ivuxolimab in advanced cancers. Here immunoSEQ multiplex PCR was the method, and the copy in TCRdb shows in-frame clones only, minus some. Of 45,000 to 65,000 clones listed, approximately 90% are singletons. The CDR3 has 13 amino acids. Trimming removed 5 bases at V and 5 bases at J, with 12 bases between. Germline V gene data show CDR1 as PRHDT and CDR2 as FYEKMQ (reference sequence). The receptor was isolated from an adult with an advanced solid tumor such as melanoma, head and neck, liver or kidney cancer. The chain employs TRBV13 and TRBJ1-1, with D tentatively TRBD1 (6 bases). This sample comprised CD4+ or CD8+ T cells sorted from blood, obtained in a trial of the OX40 agonist ivuxolimab. Here the CDR3 DNA reads TGTGCCAGCAGCCCACAAGGGGGAACTGAAGCTTTCTTT. The encoded protein is CASSPQGGTEAFF. Variable domain in full (rest from reference TRBV13 and TRBJ1-1): AAGVIQSPRHLIKEKRETATLKCYPIPRHDTVYWYQQGPGQDPQFLISFYEKMQSDKGSIPDRFSAQQFSDYHSELNMSSLELGDSALYFCASSPQGGTEAFFGQGTRLTVV.